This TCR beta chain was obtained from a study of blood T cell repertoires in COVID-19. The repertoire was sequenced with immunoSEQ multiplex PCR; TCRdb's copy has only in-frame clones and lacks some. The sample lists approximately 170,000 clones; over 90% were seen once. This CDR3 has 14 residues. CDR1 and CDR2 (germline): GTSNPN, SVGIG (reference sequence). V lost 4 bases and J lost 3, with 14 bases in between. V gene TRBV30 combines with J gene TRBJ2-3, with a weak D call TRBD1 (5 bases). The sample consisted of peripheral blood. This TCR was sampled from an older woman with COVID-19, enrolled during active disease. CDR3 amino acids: CAWNVGAMTDTQYF. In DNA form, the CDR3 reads TGTGCCTGGAATGTAGGGGCCATGACAGATACGCAGTATTTT. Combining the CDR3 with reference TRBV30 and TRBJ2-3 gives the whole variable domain SQTIHQWPATLVQPVGSPLSLECTVEGTSNPNLYWYRQAAGRGLQLLFYSVGIGQISSEVPQNLSASRPQDRQFILSSKKLLLSDSGFYLCAWNVGAMTDTQYFGPGTRLTVL.